This T cell receptor (beta chain) was captured by sequencing in a study of T cell responses to AZD1222 COVID-19 vaccine. Sequencing was performed with immunoSEQ multiplex PCR; in TCRdb, only in-frame clones are kept and a portion is missing. The sample lists roughly 110,000 clones; about 90% were seen once. The material was peripheral blood, obtained 28 days after the second AZD1222 dose. The receptor was isolated from an adult who received the AZD1222 COVID-19 vaccine.

CDR3 nucleotide sequence: TGCGCCAGCAGCCCCAACCTGGGGACTCCTCCCTACGAGCAGTACTTC. It yields the protein CASSPNLGTPPYEQYF. The chain is built from TRBV5-1 and TRBJ2-7; D is perhaps TRBD2 (6 bases). The germline V gene has CDR1 SGHRS and CDR2 YFSETQ. The V and J ends lost 4 bases and 2 bases respectively, with 19 bases between them. The CDR3 is 16 residues long.